A single sample is the source of the 18 T cell receptor beta chains below, sequenced in a study of cytomegalovirus exposure and HLA in healthy donors. The PCR contained 60 Vbeta and 13 Jbeta primers. Profiled with immunoSEQ multiplex PCR; TCRdb holds only in-frame clones, not every one. This sample has about 180,000 clones, with 80% found just once. Sample: PBMCs. Receptors originate from a man in his thirties or forties in good health and CMV-seropositive.

The rearrangement joins TRBV5-1 to TRBJ1-1; tentative D call: TRBD1 (6 bases). V dropped 3 bases and J dropped 4 bases, with 19 bases sitting between them. Germline loops: CDR1 SGHRS, CDR2 YFSETQ. The CDR3 is made up of 16 amino acids. Here the CDR3 reads CASSSHLQGLGTEAFF. DNA of the CDR3: TGCGCCAGCAGCTCCCACCTACAGGGATTAGGCACTGAAGCTTTCTTT.

V gene TRBV7-2 combines with J gene TRBJ1-5, with D unclear. There are 16 residues in the CDR3. Germline-derived CDR1 and CDR2 are SGHTA and FQGNSA. Trimming cost V 5 bases and J 7 bases, with 21 bases left between them. The CDR3 protein is CASSQTLSASRQPQHF. CDR3 nucleotides: TGTGCCAGCAGCCAGACTCTATCGGCGTCGAGACAGCCCCAGCATTTT. The entire variable domain, with the rest obtained from reference TRBV7-2 and TRBJ1-5, is as follows: GAGVSQSPSNKVTEKGKDVELRCDPISGHTALYWYRQSLGQGLEFLIYFQGNSAPDKSGLPSDRFSAERTGGSVSTLTIQRTQQEDSAVYLCASSQTLSASRQPQHFGDGTRLSIL.

The table lists this clone with a count of one. The rearrangement joins TRBV29-1 to TRBJ1-4; D is undetermined. CDR3 size: 10 residues. Trimming left V 5 bases short and J 4 bases short, with 2 bases between. Germline CDR1 and CDR2: SQVTM and ANQGSEA. The CDR3 nucleotides are TGCAGCGTTCGTAATGAAAAACTGTTTTTT. Translated, it gives CSVRNEKLFF.

The gene calls are TRBV5-1 and TRBJ2-5, with D tentatively TRBD1 (5 bases). CDR1 SGHRS and CDR2 YFSETQ come from the germline V gene. V was cut by 0 bases and J by 2 bases, with 11 bases left in between. This CDR3 spans 15 amino acids. The CDR3 protein is CASSLALQGQETQYF. For the CDR3, the DNA is TGCGCCAGCAGCTTGGCCTTGCAGGGTCAAGAGACCCAGTACTTC.

The V gene is TRBV5-8, the J gene TRBJ2-6, with a possible D match to TRBD1 (6 bases). Trimming removed 0 bases from V and 0 bases from J, with 10 bases in between. This CDR3 has 17 amino acids. The V gene's germline CDR1 is SGHTS and CDR2 YDEGEE. The CDR3 spells CASSLGGHNSGANVLTF. CDR3 nucleotide sequence: TGTGCCAGCAGCTTGGGGGGGCATAACTCTGGGGCCAACGTCCTGACTTTC. Using reference TRBV5-8 and TRBJ2-6 for the parts outside the CDR3, the full variable domain is EAGVTQSPTHLIKTRGQQATLRCSPISGHTSVYWYQQALGLGLQFLLWYDEGEERNRGNFPPRFSGRQFPNYSSELNVNALELEDSALYLCASSLGGHNSGANVLTFGAGSRLTVL.

The chain uses TRBV6-1 and TRBJ1-1; 11 bases align to TRBD1. The ends lost 4 bases at V and 5 bases at J; junction bases unmatched: 3. Germline CDR1 is MNHNS and CDR2 is SASEGT. This CDR3 has 14 residues. CDR3: CASSGDRGKTEAFF. In DNA, the CDR3 is TGTGCCAGCAGTGGGGACAGGGGGAAAACTGAAGCTTTCTTT.

The V and J genes are TRBV2 and TRBJ2-7; TRBD1 might be the D (5 bases). Germline V gives CDR1 SNHLY, CDR2 FYNNEI. The CDR3 sequence is 14 residues long. Trimming removed 10 bases from V and 2 bases from J, with 18 bases in between. Here the CDR3 DNA reads TGTGCCACCTCCGGCAGGGTAGGCCCCTACGAGCAGTACTTC. Translating it yields CATSGRVGPYEQYF.

V gene TRBV5-6 combines with J gene TRBJ1-2; the D gene is possibly TRBD1 (5 bases). The V gene's germline CDR1 is SGHDT and CDR2 YYEEEE. The germline V and J ends were trimmed by 4 bases and 10 bases, with 14 bases remaining between them. This CDR3 comprises 12 residues. In nucleotides, the CDR3 is TGTGCCAGCAGCATTACAACAGGACACTACACCTTC. The encoded protein is CASSITTGHYTF.

The chain joins TRBV10-2 to TRBJ2-3, with 8 positions matching TRBD2. This CDR3 has 16 amino acids. Germline assignment: CDR1 WSHSY and CDR2 SAAADI. The V gene end was trimmed by 1 base and the J gene end by 4 bases; junction bases not matched to a gene: 7. Here the CDR3 reads CASSEFGGAGADTQYF. The CDR3 DNA reads as TGCGCCAGCAGTGAGTTCGGGGGGGCGGGGGCAGATACGCAGTATTTT.

The chain carries TRBV2 and TRBJ2-1; D is perhaps TRBD2 (5 bases). Germline values: CDR1 SNHLY, CDR2 FYNNEI. With 3 bases removed from V and 7 bases from J, the gap between germline ends came to 13 bases. This CDR3 region has 14 residues. Written as DNA, the CDR3 is TGTGCCAGCAGTGACCCCGGGATTGAGAATGAGCAGTTCTTC. Translating gives CASSDPGIENEQFF.

The chain employs TRBV6-1 and TRBJ2-2; TRBD1 agrees at 7 bases. This CDR3 has 14 amino acids. Looked up from germline, CDR1 is MNHNS and CDR2 is SASEGT. V shed 8 bases, J shed 5 bases, and the junction held 8 bases outside the gene matches. In DNA form, the CDR3 reads TGTGCCAGCCTTGACAGGGCCCGGACCGGGGAGCTGTTTTTT. It specifies CASLDRARTGELFF.

The J gene is TRBJ2-7, the V gene TRBV27; D gene uncertain. The CDR3 length is 13 residues. CDR1 is MNHEY, CDR2 SMNVEV, per germline (reference sequence). Trimming pared 5 bases from V and 4 bases from J, leaving 12 bases between. The CDR3 loop is CASSLGPRYEQYF. DNA of the CDR3: TGTGCCAGCAGTCTAGGTCCAAGGTACGAGCAGTACTTC.

The rearrangement joins TRBV13 to TRBJ2-3, with D possibly matching TRBD1 (5 bases). CDR1 and CDR2 from the germline V gene are PRHDT and FYEKMQ (reference sequence). This CDR3 is 16 amino acids long. Trimming stripped 0 bases from V and 2 bases from J, with 12 bases between. In DNA form, the CDR3 reads TGTGCCAGCAGCTTAGGTCGACAGCCCTCCACAGATACGCAGTATTTT. Amino acids: CASSLGRQPSTDTQYF.

This chain joins TRBV30 and TRBJ1-2, with TRBD1 matching 8 bases. There are 14 residues in the CDR3. V lost 2 bases, J lost 8 bases, and 10 bases stayed unmatched. Germline CDR1 GTSNPN, CDR2 SVGIG (reference sequence). CDR3 in amino acids: CAWSPSSRDRGYTF. The CDR3 region has the DNA TGTGCCTGGAGTCCTAGCTCCCGGGACAGGGGCTACACCTTC.

Worth noting for this clone: Other DNA sequences within the sample encode an identical CDR3. V and J are TRBV14 and TRBJ2-7; D might be TRBD1 (6 bases). The germline CDR1 and CDR2 sequences are SGHDN and FVKESK. The CDR3 runs to 13 residues. V lost 5 bases to trimming and J lost 2 bases, with 10 bases between them. As DNA, the CDR3 is TGTGCCAGCAGCGATCGACAGGCCTACGAGCAGTACTTC. Protein sequence: CASSDRQAYEQYF.

The chain joins TRBV7-2 to TRBJ2-3; D is unclear. The CDR3 runs to 14 residues. The germline CDR1 and CDR2 sequences are SGHTA and FQGNSA. V was shortened by 1 base and J by 6 bases, with 11 bases between the two germline ends. The CDR3 DNA reads TGTGCCAGCAGCTTAGTGAGCGAGTCCGATACGCAGTATTTT. This codes for CASSLVSESDTQYF.

The CDR3 bases are TGTGCCAGCAGTTACTCGACAGGGGGAAGCAATCAGCCCCAGCATTTT. This codes for CASSYSTGGSNQPQHF. The rearrangement joins TRBV6-6 to TRBJ1-5; 9 bases map to TRBD1. The germline gives CDR1 MNHNY, CDR2 SVGAGI (reference sequence). With 0 bases clipped from V and 1 base from J, the junction kept 1 base outside the gene matches. The CDR3 consists of 16 residues.

The J gene is TRBJ2-5, the V gene TRBV4-2; D unclear. This CDR3 has 11 amino acids. The germline V gene encodes CDR1 LGHNA and CDR2 YNFKEQ. The ends were cut back, 3 bases at V and 6 bases at J, with 5 bases in the middle. CDR3 DNA sequence: TGTGCCAGCAGCCACGCGCAGACCCAGTACTTC. Its protein is CASSHAQTQYF.